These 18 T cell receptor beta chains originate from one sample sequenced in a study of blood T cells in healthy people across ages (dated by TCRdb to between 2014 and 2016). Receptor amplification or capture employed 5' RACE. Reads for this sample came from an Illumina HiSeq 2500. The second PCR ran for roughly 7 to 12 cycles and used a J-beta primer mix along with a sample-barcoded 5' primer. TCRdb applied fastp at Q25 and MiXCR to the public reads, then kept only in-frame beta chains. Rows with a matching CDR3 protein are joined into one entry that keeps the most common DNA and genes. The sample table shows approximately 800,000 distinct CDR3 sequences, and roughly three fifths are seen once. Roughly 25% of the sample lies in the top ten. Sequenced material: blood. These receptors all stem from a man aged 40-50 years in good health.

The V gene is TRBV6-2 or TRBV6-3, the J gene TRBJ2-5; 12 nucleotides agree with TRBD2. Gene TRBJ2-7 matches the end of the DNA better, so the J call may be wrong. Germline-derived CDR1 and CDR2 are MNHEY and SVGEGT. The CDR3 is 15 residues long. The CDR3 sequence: CASSYGTSGLYEQYF. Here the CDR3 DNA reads TGTGCCAGCAGTTACGGGACTAGCGGGCTCTACGAGCAGTACTTC.

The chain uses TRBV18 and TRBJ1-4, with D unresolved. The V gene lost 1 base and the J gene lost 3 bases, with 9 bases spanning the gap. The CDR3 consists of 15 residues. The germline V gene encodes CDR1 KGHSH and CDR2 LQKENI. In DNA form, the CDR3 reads TGTGCCAGCTCACCACGGTCTGCGGCTAATGAAAAACTGTTTTTT. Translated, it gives CASSPRSAANEKLFF.

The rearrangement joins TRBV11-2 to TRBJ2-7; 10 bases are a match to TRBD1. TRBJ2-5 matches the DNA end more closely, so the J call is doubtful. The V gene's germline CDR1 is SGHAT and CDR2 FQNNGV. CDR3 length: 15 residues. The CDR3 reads CASSSRTGGVETQYF. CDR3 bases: TGTGCCAGCAGCTCAAGGACAGGGGGGGTCGAGACCCAGTACTTC.

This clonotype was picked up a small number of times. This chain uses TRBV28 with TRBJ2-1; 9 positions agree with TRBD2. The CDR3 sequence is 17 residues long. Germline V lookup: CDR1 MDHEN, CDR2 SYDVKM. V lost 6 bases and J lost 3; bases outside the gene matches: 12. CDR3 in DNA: TGTGCCAGCAGGGAGAGCGGGAGGCCAATAGACTACAATGAGCAGTTCTTC. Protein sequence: CASRESGRPIDYNEQFF.

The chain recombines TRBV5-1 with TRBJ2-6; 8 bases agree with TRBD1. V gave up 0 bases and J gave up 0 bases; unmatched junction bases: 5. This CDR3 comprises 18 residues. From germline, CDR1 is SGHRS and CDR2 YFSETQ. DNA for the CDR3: TGCGCCAGCAGCTTGGCCGGGACAGGATCCTCTGGGGCCAACGTCCTGACTTTC. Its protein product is CASSLAGTGSSGANVLTF.

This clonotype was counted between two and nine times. DNA for the CDR3: TGTGCCAGCAGTTACTCAAGGGGGCATGTCTCCTACGAGCAGTACTTC. Residues: CASSYSRGHVSYEQYF. The chain has TRBV6-5 and TRBJ2-7; TRBD1 matches at 7 bases. This CDR3 spans 16 amino acids. Looked up from germline, CDR1 is MNHEY and CDR2 is SVGAGI. Trimming cost V 0 bases and J 0 bases; bases outside gene matches: 5.

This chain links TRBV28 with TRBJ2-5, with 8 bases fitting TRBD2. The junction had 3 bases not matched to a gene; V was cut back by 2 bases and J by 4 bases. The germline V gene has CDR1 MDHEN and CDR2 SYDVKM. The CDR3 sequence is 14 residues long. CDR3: CASSLSGTRETQYF. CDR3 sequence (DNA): TGTGCCAGCAGTTTAAGTGGGACTAGAGAGACCCAGTACTTC.

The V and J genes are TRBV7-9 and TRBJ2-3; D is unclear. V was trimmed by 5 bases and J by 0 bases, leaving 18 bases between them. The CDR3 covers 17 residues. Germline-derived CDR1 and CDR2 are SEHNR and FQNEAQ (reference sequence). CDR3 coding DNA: TGTGCCAGCAGCACAAAGCTAAGCCCCCGTAGCACAGATACGCAGTATTTT. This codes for CASSTKLSPRSTDTQYF.

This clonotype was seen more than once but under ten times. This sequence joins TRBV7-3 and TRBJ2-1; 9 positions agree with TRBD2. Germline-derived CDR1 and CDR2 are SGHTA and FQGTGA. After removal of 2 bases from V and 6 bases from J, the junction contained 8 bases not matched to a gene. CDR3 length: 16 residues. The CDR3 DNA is TGTGCCAGCAGCTTACTTAGCGGGAGCCCCACCAATGAGCAGTTCTTC. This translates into CASSLLSGSPTNEQFF.

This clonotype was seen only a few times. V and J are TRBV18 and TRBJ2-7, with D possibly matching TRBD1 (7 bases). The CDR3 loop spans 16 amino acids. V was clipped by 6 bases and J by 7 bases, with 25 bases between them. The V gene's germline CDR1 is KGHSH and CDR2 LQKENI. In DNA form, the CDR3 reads TGTGCCAGCTCGTCCCAAACAGGGGAGGCAATGGATGAGCAGTACTTC. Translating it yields CASSSQTGEAMDEQYF.

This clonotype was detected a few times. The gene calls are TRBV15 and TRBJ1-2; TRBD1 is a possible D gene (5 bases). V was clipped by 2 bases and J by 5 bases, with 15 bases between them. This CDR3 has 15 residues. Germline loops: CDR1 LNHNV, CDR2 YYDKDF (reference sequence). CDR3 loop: CATSRPSGAVYGYTF. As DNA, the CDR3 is TGTGCCACCAGCAGACCCTCCGGGGCAGTTTATGGCTACACCTTC.

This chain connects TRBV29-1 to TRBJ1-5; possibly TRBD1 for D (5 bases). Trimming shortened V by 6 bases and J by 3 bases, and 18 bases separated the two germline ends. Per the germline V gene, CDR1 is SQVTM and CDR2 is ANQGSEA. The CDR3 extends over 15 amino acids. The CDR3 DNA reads TGCAGCGTGAGGGGTGGCAGCTCGCTCAATCAGCCCCAGCATTTT. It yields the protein CSVRGGSSLNQPQHF.

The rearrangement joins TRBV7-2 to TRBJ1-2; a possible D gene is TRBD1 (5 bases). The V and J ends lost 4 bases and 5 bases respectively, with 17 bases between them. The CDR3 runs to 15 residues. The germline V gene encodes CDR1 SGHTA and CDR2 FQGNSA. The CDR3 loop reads CASSSIAGGYYGYTF. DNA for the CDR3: TGTGCCAGCAGCTCCATTGCGGGGGGGTATTATGGCTACACCTTC.

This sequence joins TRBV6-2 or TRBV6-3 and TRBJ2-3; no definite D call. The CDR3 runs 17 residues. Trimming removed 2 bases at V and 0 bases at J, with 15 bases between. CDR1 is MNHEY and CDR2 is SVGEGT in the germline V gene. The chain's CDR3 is CASSYGVSRLSTDTQYF. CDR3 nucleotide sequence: TGTGCCAGCAGTTACGGCGTCAGCCGGTTGAGCACAGATACGCAGTATTTT.

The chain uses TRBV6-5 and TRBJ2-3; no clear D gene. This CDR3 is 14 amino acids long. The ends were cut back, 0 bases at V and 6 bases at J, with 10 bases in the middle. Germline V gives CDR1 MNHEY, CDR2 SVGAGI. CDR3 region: CASSYSMADDTQYF. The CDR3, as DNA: TGTGCCAGCAGTTACTCGATGGCCGACGATACGCAGTATTTT.

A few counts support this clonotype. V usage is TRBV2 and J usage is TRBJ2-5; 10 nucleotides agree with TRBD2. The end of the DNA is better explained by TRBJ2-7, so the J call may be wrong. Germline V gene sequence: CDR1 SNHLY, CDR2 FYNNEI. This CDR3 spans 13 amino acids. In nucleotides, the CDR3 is TGTGCCAGCACAAGACTAGCGGGCTACGAGCAGTACTTC. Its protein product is CASTRLAGYEQYF.

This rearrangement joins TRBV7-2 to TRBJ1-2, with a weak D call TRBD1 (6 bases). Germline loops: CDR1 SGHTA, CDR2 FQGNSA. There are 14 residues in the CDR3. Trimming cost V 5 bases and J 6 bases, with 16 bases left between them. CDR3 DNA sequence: TGTGCCAGCAGCGGGGTGGGGGGGCAGGATGGCTACACCTTC. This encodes CASSGVGGQDGYTF.

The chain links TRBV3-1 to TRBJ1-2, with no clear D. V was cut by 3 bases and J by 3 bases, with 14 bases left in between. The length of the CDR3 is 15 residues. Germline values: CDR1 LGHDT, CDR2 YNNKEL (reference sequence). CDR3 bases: TGTGCCAGCAGCCAGGGCGGCCAAATCTACTATGGCTACACCTTC. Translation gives CASSQGGQIYYGYTF.